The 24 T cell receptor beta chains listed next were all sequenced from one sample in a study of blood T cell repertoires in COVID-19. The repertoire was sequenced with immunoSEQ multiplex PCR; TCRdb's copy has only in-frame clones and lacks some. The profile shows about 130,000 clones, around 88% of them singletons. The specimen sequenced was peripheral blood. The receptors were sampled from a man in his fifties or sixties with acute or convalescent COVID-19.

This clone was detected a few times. CDR3 sequence: CASSQKTGGTEAFF. CDR3 nucleotide sequence: TGTGCCAGCAGCCAAAAGACAGGGGGCACTGAAGCTTTCTTT. V is TRBV14 and J is TRBJ1-1, with TRBD1 matching 9 bases. The CDR3 sequence is 14 residues long. The germline V gene encodes CDR1 SGHDN and CDR2 FVKESK. Unmatched junction bases numbered 2, after V lost 2 bases and J lost 4 bases.

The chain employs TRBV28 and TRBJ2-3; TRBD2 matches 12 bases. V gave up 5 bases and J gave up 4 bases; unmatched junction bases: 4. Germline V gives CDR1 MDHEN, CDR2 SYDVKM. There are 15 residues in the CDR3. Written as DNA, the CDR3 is TGTGCCAGCAGTCAGACTAGCGGGAGATCAGATACGCAGTATTTT. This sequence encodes CASSQTSGRSDTQYF.

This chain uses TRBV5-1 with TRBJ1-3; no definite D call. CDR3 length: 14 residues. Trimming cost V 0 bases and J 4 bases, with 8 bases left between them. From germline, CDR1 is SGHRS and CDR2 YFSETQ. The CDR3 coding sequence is TGCGCCAGCAGCTTGGTTACACCGGGAAACACCATATATTTT. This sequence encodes CASSLVTPGNTIYF. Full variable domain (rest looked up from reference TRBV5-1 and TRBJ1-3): KAGVTQTPRYLIKTRGQQVTLSCSPISGHRSVSWYQQTPGQGLQFLFEYFSETQRNKGNFPGRFSGRQFSNSRSEMNVSTLELGDSALYLCASSLVTPGNTIYFGEGSWLTVV.

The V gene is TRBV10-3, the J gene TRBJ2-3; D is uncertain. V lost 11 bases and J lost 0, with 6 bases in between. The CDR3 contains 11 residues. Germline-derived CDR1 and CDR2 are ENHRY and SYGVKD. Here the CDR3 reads CAVGSTDTQYF. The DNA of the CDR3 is TGTGCCGTCGGGAGCACAGATACGCAGTATTTT.

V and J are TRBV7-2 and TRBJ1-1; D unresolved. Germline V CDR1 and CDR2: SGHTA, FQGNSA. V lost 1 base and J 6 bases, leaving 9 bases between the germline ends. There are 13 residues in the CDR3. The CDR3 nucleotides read TGTGCCAGCAGCTTAGAGGTTCTAGCTGAAGCTTTCTTT. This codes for CASSLEVLAEAFF.

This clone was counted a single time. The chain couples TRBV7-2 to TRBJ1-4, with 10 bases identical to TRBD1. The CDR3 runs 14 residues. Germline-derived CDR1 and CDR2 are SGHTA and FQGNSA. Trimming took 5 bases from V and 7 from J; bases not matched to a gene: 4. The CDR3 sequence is CASSADRGREKLFF. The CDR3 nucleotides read TGTGCCAGCAGCGCCGACAGGGGGCGTGAAAAACTGTTTTTT.

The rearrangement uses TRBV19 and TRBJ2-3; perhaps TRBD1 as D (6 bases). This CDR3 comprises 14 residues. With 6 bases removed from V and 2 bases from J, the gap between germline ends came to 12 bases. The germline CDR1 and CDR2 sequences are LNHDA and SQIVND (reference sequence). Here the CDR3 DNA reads TGTGCCAGTAGCAGGGGTTACCTCACAGATACGCAGTATTTT. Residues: CASSRGYLTDTQYF.

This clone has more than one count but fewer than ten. The CDR3 is CASSSADRGTTGELFF. Here the CDR3 DNA reads TGTGCCAGCAGCTCAGCTGACAGGGGGACCACCGGGGAGCTGTTTTTT. The genes are TRBV5-4 and TRBJ2-2; 9 positions match TRBD1. The V and J ends lost 3 bases and 4 bases, in that order; junction bases with no gene match: 7. Germline CDR1 SGHNT, CDR2 YYREEE (reference sequence). This CDR3 is 16 amino acids long.

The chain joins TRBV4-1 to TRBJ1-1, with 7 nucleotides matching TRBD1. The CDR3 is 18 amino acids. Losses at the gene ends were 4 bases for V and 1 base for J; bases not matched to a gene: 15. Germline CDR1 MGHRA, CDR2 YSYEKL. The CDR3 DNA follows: TGCGCCAGCAGCCTCGGAAAAGGTCACAGGGGAAGGAACACTGAAGCTTTCTTT. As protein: CASSLGKGHRGRNTEAFF.

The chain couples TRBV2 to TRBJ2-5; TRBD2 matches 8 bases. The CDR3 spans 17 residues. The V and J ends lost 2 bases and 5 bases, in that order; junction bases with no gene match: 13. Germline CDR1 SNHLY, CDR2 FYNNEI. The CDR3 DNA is TGTGCCAGCAGTGAACCTCCCGGGGGGGCGAACTGGGAGACCCAGTACTTC. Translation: CASSEPPGGANWETQYF.

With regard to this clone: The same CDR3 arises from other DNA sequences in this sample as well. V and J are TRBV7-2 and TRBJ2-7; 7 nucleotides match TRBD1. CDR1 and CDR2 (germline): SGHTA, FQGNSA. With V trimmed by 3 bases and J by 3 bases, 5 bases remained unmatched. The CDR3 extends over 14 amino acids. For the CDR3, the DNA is TGTGCCAGCAGCTTCGGGACAGCGAACTACGAGCAGTACTTC. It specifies CASSFGTANYEQYF.

The CDR3 nucleotides read TGTGCCAGCATCCCTCGAGGACAGGCGACAAATTCACCCCTCCACTTT. It yields the protein CASIPRGQATNSPLHF. The chain combines TRBV5-8 with TRBJ1-6, with 7 nucleotides matching TRBD1. J was trimmed by 7 bases and V by 6 bases; bases with no gene match: 13. The CDR3 runs 16 residues. Per germline, CDR1 SGHTS and CDR2 YDEGEE.

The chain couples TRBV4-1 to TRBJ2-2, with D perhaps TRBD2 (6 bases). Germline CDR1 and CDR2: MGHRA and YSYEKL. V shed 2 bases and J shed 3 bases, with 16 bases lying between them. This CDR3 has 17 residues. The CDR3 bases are TGCGCCAGCAGCCAAAGGGGTTTGGGACTTTACACCGGGGAGCTGTTTTTT. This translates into CASSQRGLGLYTGELFF.

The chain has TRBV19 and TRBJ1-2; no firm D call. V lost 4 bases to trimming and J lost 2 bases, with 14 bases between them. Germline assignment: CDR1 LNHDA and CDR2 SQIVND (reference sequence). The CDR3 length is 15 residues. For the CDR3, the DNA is TGTGCCAGTAGTACCCTTTCGGCAGGCAACTATGGCTACACCTTC. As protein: CASSTLSAGNYGYTF. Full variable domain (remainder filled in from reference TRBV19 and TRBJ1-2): DGGITQSPKYLFRKEGQNVTLSCEQNLNHDAMYWYRQDPGQGLRLIYYSQIVNDFQKGDIAEGYSVSREKKESFPLTVTSAQKNPTAFYLCASSTLSAGNYGYTFGSGTRLTVV.

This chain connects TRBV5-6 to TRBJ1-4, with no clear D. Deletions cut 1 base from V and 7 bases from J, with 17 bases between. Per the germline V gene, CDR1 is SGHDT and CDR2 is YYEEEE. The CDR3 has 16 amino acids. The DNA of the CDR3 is TGTGCCAGCAGCTTGCGGACGTTCCTCGGAGGTGAAAAACTGTTTTTT. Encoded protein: CASSLRTFLGGEKLFF.

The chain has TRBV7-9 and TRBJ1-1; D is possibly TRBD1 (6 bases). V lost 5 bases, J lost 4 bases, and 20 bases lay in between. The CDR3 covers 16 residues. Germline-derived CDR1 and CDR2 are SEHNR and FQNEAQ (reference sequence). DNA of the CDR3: TGTGCCAGCAGCGCACTGGGGACAATCGCTGCCACTGAAGCTTTCTTT. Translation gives CASSALGTIAATEAFF.

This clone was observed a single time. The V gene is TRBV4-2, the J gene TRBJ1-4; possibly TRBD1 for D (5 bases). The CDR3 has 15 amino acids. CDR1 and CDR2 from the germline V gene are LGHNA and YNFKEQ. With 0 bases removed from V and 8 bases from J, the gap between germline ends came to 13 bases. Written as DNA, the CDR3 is TGTGCCAGCAGCCAAGATCTGGGCGCAGGGGAAAAACTGTTTTTT. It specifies CASSQDLGAGEKLFF.

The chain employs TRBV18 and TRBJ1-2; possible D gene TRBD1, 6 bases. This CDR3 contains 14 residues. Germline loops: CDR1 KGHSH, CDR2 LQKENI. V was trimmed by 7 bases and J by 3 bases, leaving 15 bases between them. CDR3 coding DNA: TGTGCCAGCTTGGGACAAGCCGCTGACTATGGCTACACCTTC. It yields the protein CASLGQAADYGYTF. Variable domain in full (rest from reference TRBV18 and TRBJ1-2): NAGVMQNPRHLVRRRGQEARLRCSPMKGHSHVYWYRQLPEEGLKFMVYLQKENIIDESGMPKERFSAEFPKEGPSILRIQQVVRGDSAAYFCASLGQAADYGYTFGSGTRLTVV.

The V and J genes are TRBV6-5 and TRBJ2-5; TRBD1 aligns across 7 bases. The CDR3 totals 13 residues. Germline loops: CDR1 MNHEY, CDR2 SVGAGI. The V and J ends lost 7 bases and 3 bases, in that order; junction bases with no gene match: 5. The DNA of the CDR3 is TGTGCCAGCACTCGGCAGGGGGAAGAGACCCAGTACTTC. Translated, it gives CASTRQGEETQYF.

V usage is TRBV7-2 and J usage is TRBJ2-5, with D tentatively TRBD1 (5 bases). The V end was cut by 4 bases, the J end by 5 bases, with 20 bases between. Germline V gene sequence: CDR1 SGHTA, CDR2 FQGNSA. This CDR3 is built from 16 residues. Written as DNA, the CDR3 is TGTGCCAGCAGCTACCAAGTGGGTCGCAGGGCGGAGACCCAGTACTTC. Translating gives CASSYQVGRRAETQYF.

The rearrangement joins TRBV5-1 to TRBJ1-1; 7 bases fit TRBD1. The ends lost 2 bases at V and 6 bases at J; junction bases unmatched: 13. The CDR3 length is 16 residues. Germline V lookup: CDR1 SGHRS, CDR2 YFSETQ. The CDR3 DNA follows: TGCGCCAGCAGCTTAACCAGGGGGTGGATAGGATCTGAAGCTTTCTTT. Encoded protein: CASSLTRGWIGSEAFF.

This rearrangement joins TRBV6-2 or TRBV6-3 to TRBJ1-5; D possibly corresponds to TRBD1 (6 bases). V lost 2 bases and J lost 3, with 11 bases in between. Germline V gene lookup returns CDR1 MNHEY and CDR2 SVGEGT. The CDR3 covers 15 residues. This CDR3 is CASSYGGQLNQPQHF. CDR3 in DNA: TGTGCCAGCAGTTACGGCGGACAGCTCAATCAGCCCCAGCATTTT.

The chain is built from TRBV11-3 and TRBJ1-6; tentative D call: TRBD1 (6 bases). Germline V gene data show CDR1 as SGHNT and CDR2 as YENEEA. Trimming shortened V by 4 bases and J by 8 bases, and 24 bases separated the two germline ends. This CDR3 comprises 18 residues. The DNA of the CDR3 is TGTGCCAGCAGCTCCCCTCCGGGACACCAAGATAGAGATTCACCCCTCCACTTT. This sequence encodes CASSSPPGHQDRDSPLHF.

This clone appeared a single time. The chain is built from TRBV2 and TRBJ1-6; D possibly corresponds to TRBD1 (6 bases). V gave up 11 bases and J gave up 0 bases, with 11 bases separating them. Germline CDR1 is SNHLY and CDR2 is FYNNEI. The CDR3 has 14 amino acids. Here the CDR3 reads CAHRVSSYNSPLHF. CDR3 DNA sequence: TGTGCCCACAGGGTGAGCTCCTATAATTCACCCCTCCACTTT. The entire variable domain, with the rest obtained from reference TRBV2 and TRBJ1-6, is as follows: EPEVTQTPSHQVTQMGQEVILRCVPISNHLYFYWYRQILGQKVEFLVSFYNNEISEKSEIFDDQFSVERPDGSNFTLKIRSTKLEDSAMYFCAHRVSSYNSPLHFGNGTRLTVT.